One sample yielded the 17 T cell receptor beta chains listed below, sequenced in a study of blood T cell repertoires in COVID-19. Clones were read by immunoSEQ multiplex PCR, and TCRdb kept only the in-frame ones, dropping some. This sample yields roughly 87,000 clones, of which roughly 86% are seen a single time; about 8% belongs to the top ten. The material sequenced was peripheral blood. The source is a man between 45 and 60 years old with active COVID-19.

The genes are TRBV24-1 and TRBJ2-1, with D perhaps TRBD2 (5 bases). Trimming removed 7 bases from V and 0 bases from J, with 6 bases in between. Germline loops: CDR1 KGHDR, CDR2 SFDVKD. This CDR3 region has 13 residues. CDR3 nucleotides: TGTGCCACCAGCCGGGACTCCTACAATGAGCAGTTCTTC. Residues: CATSRDSYNEQFF.

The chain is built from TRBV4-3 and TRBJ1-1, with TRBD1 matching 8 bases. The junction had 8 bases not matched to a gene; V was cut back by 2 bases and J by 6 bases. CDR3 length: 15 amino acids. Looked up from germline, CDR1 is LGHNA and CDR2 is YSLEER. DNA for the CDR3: TGCGCCAGCAGCCAAAATGGACAGGGTTTGTCTGAAGCTTTCTTT. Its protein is CASSQNGQGLSEAFF.

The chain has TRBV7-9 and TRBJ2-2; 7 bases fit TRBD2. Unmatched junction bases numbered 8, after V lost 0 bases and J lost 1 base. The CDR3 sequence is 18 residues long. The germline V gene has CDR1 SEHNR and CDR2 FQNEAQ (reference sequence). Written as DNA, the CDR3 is TGTGCCAGCAGCTTAGCGGGGGGGAGACGGAAGAACACCGGGGAGCTGTTTTTT. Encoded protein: CASSLAGGRRKNTGELFF.

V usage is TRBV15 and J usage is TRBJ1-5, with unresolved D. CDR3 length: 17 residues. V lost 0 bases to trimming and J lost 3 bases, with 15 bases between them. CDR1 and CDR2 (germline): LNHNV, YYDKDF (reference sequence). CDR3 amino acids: CATSRDLGPRVNQPQHF. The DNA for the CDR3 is TGTGCCACCAGCAGAGATCTTGGGCCGCGGGTCAATCAGCCCCAGCATTTT.

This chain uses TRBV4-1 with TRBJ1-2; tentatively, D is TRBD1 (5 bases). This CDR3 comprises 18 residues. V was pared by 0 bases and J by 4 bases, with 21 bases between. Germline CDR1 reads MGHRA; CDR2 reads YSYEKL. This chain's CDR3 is CASSQEGGGTGIPYGYTF. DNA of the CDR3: TGCGCCAGCAGCCAAGAAGGCGGGGGGACTGGGATCCCCTATGGCTACACCTTC.

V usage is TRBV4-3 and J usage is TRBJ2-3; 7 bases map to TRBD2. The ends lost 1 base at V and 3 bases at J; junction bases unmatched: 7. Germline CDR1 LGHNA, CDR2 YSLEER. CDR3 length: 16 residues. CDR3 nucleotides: TGCGCCAGCAGCCAAGTCTACCTAGCGGCGACAGATACGCAGTATTTT. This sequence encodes CASSQVYLAATDTQYF.

The CDR3 DNA is TGTGCCAGCAGCCGAAGGACTAGCGAGGATGAGCAGTTCTTC. Translating it yields CASSRRTSEDEQFF. The rearrangement uses TRBV25-1 and TRBJ2-1; 9 nucleotides agree with TRBD2. Germline CDR1 and CDR2: MGHDK and SYGVNS. CDR3 length: 14 residues. V trimming: 6 bases; J trimming: 8 bases; junction bases outside the gene matches: 8.

The CDR3 protein is CASSYRNRKNTEAFF. The CDR3 DNA sequence: TGTGCCAGCAGTTACCGTAACAGGAAGAACACTGAAGCTTTCTTT. The chain joins TRBV6-5 to TRBJ1-1; maybe TRBD1 (5 bases). Germline V gene sequence: CDR1 MNHEY, CDR2 SVGAGI. V was shortened by 2 bases and J by 1 base, with 11 bases between the two germline ends. The CDR3 spans 15 residues.

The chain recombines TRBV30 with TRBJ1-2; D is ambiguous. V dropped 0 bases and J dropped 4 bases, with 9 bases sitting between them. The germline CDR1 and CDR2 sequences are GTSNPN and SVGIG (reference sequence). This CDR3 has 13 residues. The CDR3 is CAWSVLQSYGYTF. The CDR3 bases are TGTGCCTGGAGTGTCTTACAGTCCTATGGCTACACCTTC. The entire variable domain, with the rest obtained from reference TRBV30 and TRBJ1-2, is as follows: SQTIHQWPATLVQPVGSPLSLECTVEGTSNPNLYWYRQAAGRGLQLLFYSVGIGQISSEVPQNLSASRPQDRQFILSSKKLLLSDSGFYLCAWSVLQSYGYTFGSGTRLTVV.

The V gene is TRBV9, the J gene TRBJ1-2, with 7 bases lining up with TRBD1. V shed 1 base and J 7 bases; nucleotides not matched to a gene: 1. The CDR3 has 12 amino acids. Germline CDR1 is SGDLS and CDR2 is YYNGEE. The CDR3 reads CASSVRQGGYTF. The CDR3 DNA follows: TGTGCCAGCAGCGTACGACAGGGTGGCTACACCTTC.

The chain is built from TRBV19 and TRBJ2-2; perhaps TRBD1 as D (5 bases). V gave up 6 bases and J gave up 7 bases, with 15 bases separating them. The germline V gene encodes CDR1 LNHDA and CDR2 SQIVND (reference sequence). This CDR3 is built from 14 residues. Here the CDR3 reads CASRWRPRGGELFF. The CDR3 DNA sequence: TGTGCCAGTAGGTGGAGACCAAGGGGCGGGGAGCTGTTTTTT. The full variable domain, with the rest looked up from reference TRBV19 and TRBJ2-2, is DGGITQSPKYLFRKEGQNVTLSCEQNLNHDAMYWYRQDPGQGLRLIYYSQIVNDFQKGDIAEGYSVSREKKESFPLTVTSAQKNPTAFYLCASRWRPRGGELFFGEGSRLTVL.

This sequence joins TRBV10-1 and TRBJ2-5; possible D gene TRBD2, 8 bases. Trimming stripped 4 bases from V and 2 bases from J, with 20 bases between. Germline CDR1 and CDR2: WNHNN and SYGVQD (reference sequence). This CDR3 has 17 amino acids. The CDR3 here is CASSGQGGIAGQETQYF. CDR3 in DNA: TGCGCCAGCAGTGGCCAGGGGGGAATAGCGGGGCAAGAGACCCAGTACTTC.

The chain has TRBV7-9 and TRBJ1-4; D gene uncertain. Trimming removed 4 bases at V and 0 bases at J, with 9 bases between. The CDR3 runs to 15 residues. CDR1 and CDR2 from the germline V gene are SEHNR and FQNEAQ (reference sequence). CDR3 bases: TGTGCCAGCAGCTCTAGTAGAGCAACTAATGAAAAACTGTTTTTT. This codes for CASSSSRATNEKLFF.

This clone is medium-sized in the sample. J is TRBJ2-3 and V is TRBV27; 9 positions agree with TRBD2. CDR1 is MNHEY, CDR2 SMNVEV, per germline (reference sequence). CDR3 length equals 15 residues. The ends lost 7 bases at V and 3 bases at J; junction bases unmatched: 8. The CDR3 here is CASKGSSGGTDTQYF. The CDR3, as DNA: TGTGCCAGCAAAGGTAGTAGCGGGGGAACAGATACGCAGTATTTT.

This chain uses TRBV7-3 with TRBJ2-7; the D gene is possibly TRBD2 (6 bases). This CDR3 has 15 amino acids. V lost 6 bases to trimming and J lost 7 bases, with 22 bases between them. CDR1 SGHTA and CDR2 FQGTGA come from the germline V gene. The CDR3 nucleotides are TGTGCCAGCAGTTTAGACGGGACTCCAGCTCGGGAGCAGTACTTC. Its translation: CASSLDGTPAREQYF.

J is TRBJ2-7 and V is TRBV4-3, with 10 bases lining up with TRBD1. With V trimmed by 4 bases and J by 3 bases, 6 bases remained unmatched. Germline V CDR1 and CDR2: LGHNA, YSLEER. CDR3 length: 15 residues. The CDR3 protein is CASSRGQGGHYEQYF. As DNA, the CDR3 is TGCGCCAGCAGCCGCGGACAGGGGGGACACTACGAGCAGTACTTC.

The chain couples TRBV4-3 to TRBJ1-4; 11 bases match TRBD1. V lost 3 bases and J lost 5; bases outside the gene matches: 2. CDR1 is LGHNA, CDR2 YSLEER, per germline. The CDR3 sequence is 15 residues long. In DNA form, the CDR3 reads TGCGCCAGCAGCCAGGGGGACAGGGGGAATGAAAAACTGTTTTTT. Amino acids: CASSQGDRGNEKLFF.